A selection of T cell receptor beta chains follows, all from one sample in a study of T cell responses to AZD1222 COVID-19 vaccine. TCRdb's copy holds only in-frame clones and misses some; the assay was immunoSEQ multiplex PCR. The sample consists of about 170,000 clones, 75% to 90% of them appearing once. The sample consisted of peripheral blood, taken on day 0 of AZD1222 vaccination. All receptors derive from an adult in good health. Each CDR3 is given with its conserved first and last residue. Fields, in order: V gene, clone size, CDR3 protein. Size values are once, few and many counts, or a class for expanded clones, and some rows have none.

>TRBV3-1/TRBV3-2|-
CASSQGTFIQPQHF
>TRBV6-2/TRBV6-3|-
CASSSINQPQHF
>TRBV5-6|-
CASSLDGEDSPLHF
>TRBV7-9|-
CASRARFTFTDTQYF
>TRBV9|-
CASSIRGGANSPLHF
>TRBV18|-
CASSPNPRGDETQYF
>TRBV5-1|-
CASSWGTGESRGYTF
>TRBV6-5|-
CASSYSRMSYNEQFF
>TRBV7-2|-
CASSLASGGVYNEQFF
>TRBV27|once
CASSLESSGANVLTF
>TRBV21-1|-
CASSKEFAGANYGYTF
>TRBV5-1|-
CASTYGADRTANSPLHF
>TRBV3-1/TRBV3-2|few
CASSQDWGAGNTIYF
>TRBV7-6|-
CASSWGQRKNTGELFF
>TRBV29-1|-
CSVIHPMSYEQYF